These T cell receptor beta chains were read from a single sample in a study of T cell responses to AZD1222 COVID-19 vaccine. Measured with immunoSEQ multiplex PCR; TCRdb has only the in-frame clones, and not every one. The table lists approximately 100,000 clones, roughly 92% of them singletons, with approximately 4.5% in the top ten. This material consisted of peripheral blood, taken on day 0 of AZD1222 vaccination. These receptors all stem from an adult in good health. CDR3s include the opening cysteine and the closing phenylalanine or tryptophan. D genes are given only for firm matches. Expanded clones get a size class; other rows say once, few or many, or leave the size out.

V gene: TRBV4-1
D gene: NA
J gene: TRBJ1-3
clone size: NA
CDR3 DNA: TGCGCCAGCAGCCAAGCCGGTGATTCGAACACCATATATTTT
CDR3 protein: CASSQAGDSNTIYF

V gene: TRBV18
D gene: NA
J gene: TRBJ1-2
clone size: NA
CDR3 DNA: TGTGCCAGCTCTAGTGTCCTCTTAAACTATGGCTACACCTTC
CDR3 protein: CASSSVLLNYGYTF

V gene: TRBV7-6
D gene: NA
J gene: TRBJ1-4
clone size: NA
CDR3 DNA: TGTGCCAGCAGCTTAGGGAGGGGATTGCAGGAAAAACTGTTTTTT
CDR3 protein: CASSLGRGLQEKLFF

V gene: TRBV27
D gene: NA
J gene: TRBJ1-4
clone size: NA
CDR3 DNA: TGTGCCAGCAGTTCCCATTCCCCAAGGACAACCCAAAAACTGTTTTTT
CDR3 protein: CASSSHSPRTTQKLFF

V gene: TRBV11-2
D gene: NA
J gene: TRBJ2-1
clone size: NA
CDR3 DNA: TGTGCCAGCAGCTTATGGGGGGGCTCCGATAATGAGCAGTTCTTC
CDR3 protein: CASSLWGGSDNEQFF

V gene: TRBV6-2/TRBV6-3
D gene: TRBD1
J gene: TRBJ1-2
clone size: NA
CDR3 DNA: TGTGCCAGCAGTTACACACTCACAGGGGCAGATGGCTACACCTTC
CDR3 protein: CASSYTLTGADGYTF

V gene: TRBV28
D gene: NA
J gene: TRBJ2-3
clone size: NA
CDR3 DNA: TGTGCCAGCCCGGACCCCCGGACAGATACGCAGTATTTT
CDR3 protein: CASPDPRTDTQYF

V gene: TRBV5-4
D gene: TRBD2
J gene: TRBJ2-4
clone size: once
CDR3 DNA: TGTGCCAGCAGCAGCGGGGGAGGTGACAAAAACATTCAGTACTTC
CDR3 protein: CASSSGGGDKNIQYF

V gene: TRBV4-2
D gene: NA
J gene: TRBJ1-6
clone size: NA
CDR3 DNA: TGTGCCAGCAGCCAAGAGGGGGACAACTATAATTCACCCCTCCACTTT
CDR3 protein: CASSQEGDNYNSPLHF

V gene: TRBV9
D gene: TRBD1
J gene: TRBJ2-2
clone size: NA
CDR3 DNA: TGTGCCAGCAGCGTGGGGACAGCCAGCACCGGGGAGCTGTTTTTT
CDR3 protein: CASSVGTASTGELFF

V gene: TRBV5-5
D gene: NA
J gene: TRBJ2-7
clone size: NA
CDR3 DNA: TGTGCCAGCAGCCTATTCGGGGCAACTCCTACGGGGGAGCAGTACTTC
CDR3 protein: CASSLFGATPTGEQYF

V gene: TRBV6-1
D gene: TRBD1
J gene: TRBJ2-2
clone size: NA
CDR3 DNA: TGTGCCAGCAGTGAAGTGGACAGGACGAACACCGGGGAGCTGTTTTTT
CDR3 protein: CASSEVDRTNTGELFF

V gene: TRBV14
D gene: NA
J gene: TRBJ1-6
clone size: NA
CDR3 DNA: TGTGCCAGCAGCCAGGAGAGGGCTGGTTCACCCCTCCACTTT
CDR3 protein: CASSQERAGSPLHF

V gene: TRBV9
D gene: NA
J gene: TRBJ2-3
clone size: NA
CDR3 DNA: TGTGCCAGCAGCGCTGACAGAAAAATACGCACAGATACGCAGTATTTT
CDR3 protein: CASSADRKIRTDTQYF

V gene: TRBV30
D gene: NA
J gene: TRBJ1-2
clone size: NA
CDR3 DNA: TGTGCCTGGAGGACGAATTTCTATGGCTACACCTTC
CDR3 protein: CAWRTNFYGYTF

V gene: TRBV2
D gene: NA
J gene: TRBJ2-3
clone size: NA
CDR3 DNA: TGTGCCAGCAGACGAAATACGGACCTAGGGGATACGCAGTATTTT
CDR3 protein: CASRRNTDLGDTQYF

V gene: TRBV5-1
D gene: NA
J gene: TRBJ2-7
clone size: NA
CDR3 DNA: TGCGCCAGCACCGAACAGGGATCGGGCTCCTACGAGCAGTACTTC
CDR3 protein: CASTEQGSGSYEQYF

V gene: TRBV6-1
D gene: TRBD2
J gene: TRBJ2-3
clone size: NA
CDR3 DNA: TGTGCCAGCAGTGAAGGGACTAGCGGGGCAGATACGCAGTATTTT
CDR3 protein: CASSEGTSGADTQYF

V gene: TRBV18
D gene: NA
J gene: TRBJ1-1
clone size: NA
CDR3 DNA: TGTGCCAGCTCACCAGACGGGATTAATACTGAAGCTTTCTTT
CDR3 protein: CASSPDGINTEAFF

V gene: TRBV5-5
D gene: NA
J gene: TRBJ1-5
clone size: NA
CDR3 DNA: TGTGCCAGCAGCTTGAGGGCAGGAGGGCCGAATCAGCCCCAGCATTTT
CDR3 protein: CASSLRAGGPNQPQHF

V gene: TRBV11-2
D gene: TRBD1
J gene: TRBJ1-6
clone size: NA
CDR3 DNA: TGTGCCAGCAGCTTACAGGGGGCACCCCTCCACTTT
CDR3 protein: CASSLQGAPLHF

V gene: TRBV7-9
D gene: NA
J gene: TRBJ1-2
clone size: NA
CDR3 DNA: TGTGCCAGCAGCTCTAGAGAGAGGGGTGGTAGCTACACCTTC
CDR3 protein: CASSSRERGGSYTF

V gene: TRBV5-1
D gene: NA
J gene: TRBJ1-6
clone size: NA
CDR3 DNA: TGCGCCAGCAGCGGGGGAGCTAATTCACCCCTCCACTTT
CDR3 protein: CASSGGANSPLHF

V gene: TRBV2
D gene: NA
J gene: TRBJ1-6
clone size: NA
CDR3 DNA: TGTGCCAGCAGTGAGACATTTTATAATTCACCCCTCCACTTT
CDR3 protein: CASSETFYNSPLHF

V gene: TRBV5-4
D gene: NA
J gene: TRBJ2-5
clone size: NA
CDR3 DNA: TGTGCCAGCAGCAACTCTGGGGGCGAAGAGACCCAGTACTTC
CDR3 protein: CASSNSGGEETQYF

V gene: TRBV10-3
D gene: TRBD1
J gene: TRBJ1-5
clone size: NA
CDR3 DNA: TGTGCCACCAAGACAGGGGTTGACAATCAGCCCCAGCATTTT
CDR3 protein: CATKTGVDNQPQHF

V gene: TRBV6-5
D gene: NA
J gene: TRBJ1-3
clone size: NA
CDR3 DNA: TGTGCCACGCACCTCCCGGCGAGCTCTGGAAACACCATATATTTT
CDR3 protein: CATHLPASSGNTIYF